The next 15 T cell receptor beta chains were all read from a single sample in a study of a mutant IDH1 vaccine in newly diagnosed glioma. Indicated time point: week 47, end of study. The investigators gave 300 ug of mutant IDH1 20-mer peptide in each vaccine dose, together with topical imiquimod. Which antigens these TCRs recognize remains unknown. TCRdb's copy holds only in-frame clones and misses some; the assay was immunoSEQ multiplex PCR. The sample has around 23,000 clones; approximately 84% are singletons. The sequencing here drew on PBMCs, taken from a glioma patient whose treatment included an IDH1 peptide vaccine. The receptors originated from a man aged 35 to 55 with glioma.

The chain joins TRBV10-2 to TRBJ1-2, with D hard to call. Per the germline V gene, CDR1 is WSHSY and CDR2 is SAAADI. The germline V and J ends were trimmed by 6 bases and 1 base, with 12 bases remaining between them. The CDR3 consists of 14 residues. The CDR3 here is CASSQVGSNYGYTF. As DNA, the CDR3 is TGCGCCAGCAGCCAAGTCGGGAGTAACTATGGCTACACCTTC.

V gene TRBV27 combines with J gene TRBJ2-7; D remains unclear. Trimming cost V 2 bases and J 2 bases, with 7 bases left between them. Germline CDR1 is MNHEY and CDR2 is SMNVEV (reference sequence). The CDR3 extends over 13 amino acids. Here the CDR3 DNA reads TGTGCCAGCAGTTTACTGGGTACCTACGAGCAGTACTTC. Its protein product is CASSLLGTYEQYF.

The rearrangement uses TRBV5-1 and TRBJ2-3; TRBD1 matches at 10 bases. Germline V gene lookup returns CDR1 SGHRS and CDR2 YFSETQ. The V segment lost 0 bases and the J segment 3 bases; nucleotides outside the gene matches: 4. This CDR3 spans 16 amino acids. CDR3 amino acids: CASSLAGTGATDTQYF. The CDR3 nucleotides read TGCGCCAGCAGCTTGGCCGGGACAGGGGCTACAGATACGCAGTATTTT.

This clone is medium-sized by share. The rearrangement joins TRBV7-7 to TRBJ2-2, with D hard to call. CDR1 and CDR2 (germline): SSHAT, FNYEAQ (reference sequence). CDR3 length equals 15 residues. CDR3 DNA: TGTGCTACACGGGCCCTACTTGGGAACACCGGGGAGCTGTTTTTT. Protein sequence: CATRALLGNTGELFF. The complete variable domain, with remaining parts taken from reference TRBV7-7 and TRBJ2-2, reads GAGVSQSPRYKVTKRGQDVTLRCDPISSHATLYWYQQALGQGPEFLTYFNYEAQPDKSGLPSDRFSAERPEGSISTLTIQRTEQRDSAMYRCATRALLGNTGELFFGEGSRLTVL.

This chain links TRBV5-1 with TRBJ2-7; 9 positions match TRBD1. The germline CDR1 and CDR2 sequences are SGHRS and YFSETQ. The V gene end was trimmed by 2 bases and the J gene end by 3 bases; junction bases not matched to a gene: 9. The CDR3 runs to 16 residues. CDR3 residues: CASSFNSGTGFYEQYF. CDR3 nucleotide sequence: TGCGCCAGCAGCTTTAATTCCGGGACAGGGTTCTACGAGCAGTACTTC.

The chain joins TRBV7-9 to TRBJ1-1; perhaps TRBD1 as D (6 bases). The V gene lost 1 base and the J gene lost 5 bases, with 11 bases spanning the gap. CDR3 length equals 14 residues. Germline V lookup: CDR1 SEHNR, CDR2 FQNEAQ (reference sequence). DNA of the CDR3: TGTGCCAGCAGCTTAGGTTCAGGGGTTACTGAAGCTTTCTTT. This gives the protein CASSLGSGVTEAFF.

CDR3 amino acids: CASSIRGDSSGANVLTF. The DNA for the CDR3 is TGTGCCAGTAGTATTAGGGGGGACAGCTCTGGGGCCAACGTCCTGACTTTC. V and J are TRBV19 and TRBJ2-6; maybe TRBD1 (7 bases). The ends were cut back, 3 bases at V and 0 bases at J, with 12 bases in the middle. Germline CDR1 LNHDA, CDR2 SQIVND (reference sequence). This CDR3 has 17 amino acids. The full variable domain, in which reference TRBV19 and TRBJ2-6 provide the parts outside the CDR3, is DGGITQSPKYLFRKEGQNVTLSCEQNLNHDAMYWYRQDPGQGLRLIYYSQIVNDFQKGDIAEGYSVSREKKESFPLTVTSAQKNPTAFYLCASSIRGDSSGANVLTFGAGSRLTVL.

The V gene is TRBV2, the J gene TRBJ1-3; perhaps TRBD1 as D (6 bases). The CDR3 loop spans 17 amino acids. V was clipped by 1 base and J by 1 base, with 14 bases between them. Germline CDR1 is SNHLY and CDR2 is FYNNEI. The CDR3 region is CASSEGRGDRSGNTIYF. CDR3 in DNA: TGTGCCAGCAGTGAAGGAAGGGGAGACAGGTCTGGAAACACCATATATTTT. The entire variable domain, with the rest obtained from reference TRBV2 and TRBJ1-3, is as follows: EPEVTQTPSHQVTQMGQEVILRCVPISNHLYFYWYRQILGQKVEFLVSFYNNEISEKSEIFDDQFSVERPDGSNFTLKIRSTKLEDSAMYFCASSEGRGDRSGNTIYFGEGSWLTVV.

In DNA form, the CDR3 reads TGTGCCAGTAGTATTTCGGGTAGCGGGAGCCAAGAGACCCAGTACTTC. It specifies CASSISGSGSQETQYF. The chain has TRBV19 and TRBJ2-5; 9 bases map to TRBD2. CDR1 is LNHDA and CDR2 is SQIVND in the germline V gene (reference sequence). The V and J ends lost 3 bases and 1 base, in that order; junction bases with no gene match: 6. This CDR3 spans 16 amino acids.

V usage is TRBV6-5 and J usage is TRBJ2-7; 8 positions agree with TRBD1. Trimming removed 0 bases from V and 6 bases from J; junction bases left unmatched: 7. Germline lookup yields CDR1 MNHEY and CDR2 SVGAGI. CDR3 length equals 15 residues. DNA of the CDR3: TGTGCCAGCAGTTACTCGTCCCAGGGGGCTGTCGAGCAGTACTTC. Translation gives CASSYSSQGAVEQYF.

Only a few counts were recorded for this clone. The chain carries TRBV2 and TRBJ1-5, with TRBD1 identical over 7 bases. This CDR3 contains 14 residues. After removal of 7 bases from V and 1 base from J, the junction contained 4 bases not matched to a gene. Germline V gives CDR1 SNHLY, CDR2 FYNNEI. The CDR3 region is CASTVQGSNQPQHF. The CDR3 region has the DNA TGTGCCAGCACCGTACAGGGGAGCAATCAGCCCCAGCATTTT.

This clone was picked up a small number of times. V and J are TRBV7-2 and TRBJ2-7, with D perhaps being TRBD1 or TRBD2 (5 bases each). The ends were cut back, 0 bases at V and 4 bases at J, with 13 bases in the middle. The CDR3 runs 15 residues. CDR1 is SGHTA and CDR2 is FQGNSA in the germline V gene. CDR3 nucleotides: TGTGCCAGCAGCTTAGCCCGGGACCTCAGGTACGAGCAGTACTTC. This sequence encodes CASSLARDLRYEQYF.

The count of this clone is one. V usage is TRBV14 and J usage is TRBJ2-5; 8 nucleotides match TRBD2. The germline gives CDR1 SGHDN, CDR2 FVKESK. CDR3 length equals 15 residues. V was clipped by 1 base and J by 2 bases; unmatched bases: 3. The CDR3 sequence is CASSQGAGAQETQYF. The CDR3 nucleotides are TGTGCCAGCAGCCAAGGAGCGGGAGCTCAAGAGACCCAGTACTTC.

The chain is built from TRBV5-6 and TRBJ2-5, with TRBD1 matching 7 bases. From germline, CDR1 is SGHDT and CDR2 YYEEEE. The J segment lost 4 bases and the V segment lost 3 bases, leaving 6 bases of the junction unmatched. The CDR3 is 14 residues long. CDR3 loop: CASSWSDRRETQYF. The CDR3 nucleotides read TGTGCCAGCAGCTGGTCGGACAGGCGAGAGACCCAGTACTTC.

The chain is built from TRBV4-1 and TRBJ2-7, with 10 bases lining up with TRBD2. V shed 1 base and J 4 bases; nucleotides not matched to a gene: 10. CDR1 is MGHRA and CDR2 is YSYEKL in the germline V gene. This CDR3 region has 17 residues. The CDR3 is CASSQGRTSGHIYEQYF. DNA for the CDR3: TGCGCCAGCAGCCAAGGGAGGACTAGCGGCCACATTTACGAGCAGTACTTC.